The present TCR beta chain was sequenced within a study of cytomegalovirus exposure and HLA in healthy donors. Study-wide points: A later analysis linked a missense DCLRE1C variant to TCR beta V- and J-gene trimming. It was reported in a later analysis that an Asian-associated ancestry cluster showed fewer N-insertions than the roughly 670-donor mean. Many donors carried some public TCRs, although rarity characterized most TCR sequences. Accurate HLA-A and HLA-B prediction from TCR beta sequences was reported for most subjects.

The PCR employed 60 Vbeta primers together with 13 Jbeta primers. Only in-frame clones appear in the TCRdb table, and some are missing; sequencing was by immunoSEQ multiplex PCR. Here the sample spans 90,000 to 120,000 clones, 77% being singletons. Trimming removed 5 bases from V and 2 bases from J, with 10 bases in between. The CDR3 is made up of 14 amino acids. CDR1 and CDR2 (germline): SGHVS, FQNEAQ. Comments on this clone: The antigen remains unidentified.

This clonotype was obtained from a male donor in good health and CMV-seronegative. The sequenced sample was PBMCs. V gene TRBV7-8 combines with J gene TRBJ1-3, with unresolved D. Here the CDR3 DNA reads TGTGCCAGCAGCCCCCAGGCCGCTGGAAACACCATATATTTT. The encoded protein is CASSPQAAGNTIYF.